One sample yielded the 8 T cell receptor beta chains listed below, sequenced in a study of T cells in localized non-small cell lung cancer (TCRdb year 2020). The library was obtained by the immunoSEQ multiplex PCR assay. The table comes from immuneACCESS by way of TCRdb, which keeps in-frame sequences with V and J called. Part of the clones is missing from these tables; in studies checked, under half for an unresolved V gene and the rest for unknown reasons. The table for this sample lists around 23,000 clones; 70% to 90% of them were counted only once. The top ten clones comprise 25% to 30% of the sample. The source was peripheral blood mononuclear cells, collected before any cancer treatment. The receptors come from a male donor aged 60 or over with stage II lung adenocarcinoma.

V is TRBV7-2 and J is TRBJ1-5, with 9 bases matching TRBD1. Trimming at V came to 5 bases and at J to 7 bases, leaving 12 bases not matched to a gene. The CDR3 has 16 residues. Looked up from germline, CDR1 is SGHTA and CDR2 is FQGNSA. Here the CDR3 reads CASSPWATGGEQPQHF. DNA of the CDR3: TGTGCCAGCAGCCCATGGGCGACAGGGGGTGAGCAGCCCCAGCATTTT. The full variable domain, in which reference TRBV7-2 and TRBJ1-5 provide the parts outside the CDR3, is GAGVSQSPSNKVTEKGKDVELRCDPISGHTALYWYRQSLGQGLEFLIYFQGNSAPDKSGLPSDRFSAERTGGSVSTLTIQRTQQEDSAVYLCASSPWATGGEQPQHFGDGTRLSIL.

In this sample, this clone turned up a few times. Other DNA sequences in the sample encode the same CDR3. This chain joins TRBV9 and TRBJ2-1, with D perhaps matching TRBD2 (6 bases). Germline V gives CDR1 SGDLS, CDR2 YYNGEE. V was trimmed by 0 bases and J by 6 bases, leaving 10 bases between them. This CDR3 contains 14 residues. The DNA for the CDR3 is TGTGCCAGCAGCGTAGGCGGTAGCGGCAATGAGCAGTTCTTC. Its protein is CASSVGGSGNEQFF.

The rearrangement links TRBV5-1 to TRBJ2-5; no clear D. This CDR3 contains 15 residues. CDR1 is SGHRS and CDR2 is YFSETQ in the germline V gene. The V gene lost 5 bases and the J gene lost 2 bases, with 16 bases spanning the gap. CDR3 nucleotides: TGCGCCAGCAGATACCAGTCAAACTCTCAAGAGACCCAGTACTTC. Translation gives CASRYQSNSQETQYF. Drawing the rest from reference TRBV5-1 and TRBJ2-5, the complete variable domain is KAGVTQTPRYLIKTRGQQVTLSCSPISGHRSVSWYQQTPGQGLQFLFEYFSETQRNKGNFPGRFSGRQFSNSRSEMNVSTLELGDSALYLCASRYQSNSQETQYFGPGTRLLVL.

This clone has a single count. The chain couples TRBV6-5 to TRBJ2-2; D uncertain. V shed 2 bases and J shed 4 bases, with 2 bases lying between them. The CDR3 contains 12 residues. Germline loops: CDR1 MNHEY, CDR2 SVGAGI. The chain's CDR3 is CASSYGTGELFF. The CDR3 DNA follows: TGTGCCAGCAGTTACGGCACCGGGGAGCTGTTTTTT.

The chain is built from TRBV15 and TRBJ2-7; maybe TRBD1 (6 bases). Germline lookup yields CDR1 LNHNV and CDR2 YYDKDF (reference sequence). V was pared by 5 bases and J by 3 bases, with 29 bases between. This CDR3 contains 19 residues. CDR3 in DNA: TGTGCCACCAGCCAGATTAGGCGGACCGGGACAAGGGGTATCTACGAGCAGTACTTC. Its translation is CATSQIRRTGTRGIYEQYF.

The chain is built from TRBV28 and TRBJ1-5, with D hard to call. This CDR3 is 14 amino acids long. Trimming cost V 6 bases and J 3 bases, with 12 bases left between them. The V gene's germline CDR1 is MDHEN and CDR2 SYDVKM. Written as DNA, the CDR3 is TGTGCCAGCAGGTCGTGGGGTACCAATCAGCCCCAGCATTTT. Protein product: CASRSWGTNQPQHF.

The rearrangement joins TRBV29-1 to TRBJ1-3; D unresolved. V lost 7 bases, J lost 0 bases, and 7 bases lay in between. CDR3 length: 12 amino acids. Germline CDR1 is SQVTM and CDR2 is ANQGSEA. CDR3 sequence reads: CSAGASGNTIYF. The CDR3 DNA is TGCAGCGCAGGAGCCTCTGGAAACACCATATATTTT.

The rearrangement joins TRBV7-2 to TRBJ2-3, with D possibly being TRBD1 (6 bases). V was shortened by 5 bases and J by 4 bases, with 19 bases between the two germline ends. The germline gives CDR1 SGHTA, CDR2 FQGNSA. CDR3 length: 16 residues. Here the CDR3 reads CASSTIGGGGSDTQYF. The CDR3 DNA reads TGTGCCAGCAGCACCATTGGGGGCGGCGGCTCAGATACGCAGTATTTT.